This T cell receptor beta chain is from a study of shared clonotypes between healthy human individuals. Cells designated naive CD8 were CD45RO-negative and were positively selected for CCR7, with terminally differentiated effector memory CD45RA+ cells excluded. Donors were healthy HIV-negative adults without recent acute infections or vaccinations. Authors' analysis steps: Quality scores were absent from the junction-only immunoSEQ sequences, so filtering differed. Libraries were prepared by immunoSEQ multiplex PCR; TCRdb keeps only in-frame clonotypes and omits some of them. The DNA gave D and trimming, while V, J and clone size come from that table. The sample carries around 1.9 million clones, 80% to 95% recorded once. This clone was seen once. This receptor was taken from a man between 18 and 35 years old in good health. Some clones in this sample may be carry-over from other donors' samples. Sequenced material: naive CD8+ T cells from PBMCs.

The CDR3 region is CASSPGRKNIQYF. The DNA for the CDR3 is TGTGCCAGCAGCCCGGGCAGAAAAAACATTCAGTACTTC. The V and J genes are TRBV14 and TRBJ2-4; no clear D gene. Trimming took off 4 bases at V and 4 bases at J, with 8 bases between the two ends. Germline V gene data show CDR1 as SGHDN and CDR2 as FVKESK. The CDR3 length is 13 residues.